Following are 18 T cell receptor beta chains from one sample sequenced in a study of cytomegalovirus exposure and HLA in healthy donors. The PCR employed 60 Vbeta primers together with 13 Jbeta primers. TCRdb's table, derived via immunoSEQ multiplex PCR, lists solely in-frame clones and lacks some. The table shows fewer than 150,000 clones, with around 73% occurring only once. Sequencing was carried out using PBMCs. These receptor sequences come from a woman aged 30 to 39 in good health and CMV-seropositive.

The V and J genes are TRBV30 and TRBJ1-2; 10 bases map to TRBD1. The junction had 1 base not matched to a gene; V was cut back by 3 bases and J by 3 bases. The CDR3 runs 13 residues. CDR1 and CDR2 (germline): GTSNPN, SVGIG (reference sequence). The CDR3 sequence: CAWRTGGDYGYTF. In nucleotides, the CDR3 is TGTGCCTGGAGGACAGGGGGCGACTATGGCTACACCTTC.

The rearrangement joins TRBV29-1 to TRBJ2-7, with D perhaps matching TRBD1 (5 bases). The CDR3 runs 11 residues. Trimming pared 6 bases from V and 2 bases from J, leaving 8 bases between. CDR1 is SQVTM and CDR2 is ANQGSEA in the germline V gene. DNA for the CDR3: TGCAGCGTGACAGACACCTACGAGCAGTACTTC. This sequence encodes CSVTDTYEQYF.

The genes are TRBV29-1 and TRBJ2-1, with a tentative D call TRBD2 (5 bases). There are 13 residues in the CDR3. Trimming left V 4 bases short and J 9 bases short, with 16 bases between. CDR1 SQVTM and CDR2 ANQGSEA come from the germline V gene. The CDR3 DNA follows: TGCAGCGTTGCGGCCTCGAGGGATGGTGAGCAGTTCTTC. Its translation: CSVAASRDGEQFF.

V usage is TRBV19 and J usage is TRBJ1-3, with 7 bases matching TRBD1. The germline V gene encodes CDR1 LNHDA and CDR2 SQIVND (reference sequence). V gave up 4 bases and J gave up 2 bases; unmatched junction bases: 2. The CDR3 is 14 amino acids. CDR3 residues: CASSTTGAGNTIYF. The CDR3 nucleotides read TGTGCCAGTAGTACAACAGGGGCTGGAAACACCATATATTTT.

The J gene is TRBJ2-3, the V gene TRBV27, with 10 bases that match TRBD2. The germline V gene encodes CDR1 MNHEY and CDR2 SMNVEV (reference sequence). V trimming: 1 base; J trimming: 2 bases; junction bases outside the gene matches: 3. CDR3 length: 16 amino acids. The CDR3 nucleotides read TGTGCCAGCAGTTTATATCTAGCGGGAGACACAGATACGCAGTATTTT. It specifies CASSLYLAGDTDTQYF.

In this sample, this clone turned up once. This sequence joins TRBV6-6 and TRBJ1-2; perhaps TRBD1 as D (5 bases). The CDR3 is 13 residues long. Per germline, CDR1 MNHNY and CDR2 SVGAGI (reference sequence). V lost 4 bases and J 6 bases, leaving 12 bases between the germline ends. The CDR3 is CASSLDQGDGYTF. CDR3 DNA: TGTGCCAGCAGTTTAGACCAGGGCGATGGCTACACCTTC.

The chain carries TRBV7-3 and TRBJ2-1, with 14 bases aligning to TRBD2. The CDR3 runs 16 residues. The ends lost 5 bases at V and 8 bases at J; junction bases unmatched: 8. From germline, CDR1 is SGHTA and CDR2 FQGTGA. The CDR3 here is CASSPGTSGSGDEQFF. The CDR3 DNA reads as TGTGCCAGCAGCCCGGGGACTAGCGGGAGTGGAGATGAGCAGTTCTTC.

The CDR3 loop is CAWSSGTGMNTEAFF. The CDR3 nucleotides read TGTGCCTGGAGCTCCGGGACAGGTATGAACACTGAAGCTTTCTTT. The chain is built from TRBV30 and TRBJ1-1; 8 bases map to TRBD1. V was pared by 3 bases and J by 0 bases, with 6 bases of the junction left unmatched. Germline loops: CDR1 GTSNPN, CDR2 SVGIG (reference sequence). The CDR3 extends over 15 amino acids.

This clone was seen a handful of times. The chain uses TRBV19 and TRBJ2-5; 14 bases are shared with TRBD2. The germline V gene has CDR1 LNHDA and CDR2 SQIVND (reference sequence). The CDR3 is 15 amino acids. V was clipped by 5 bases and J by 1 base; unmatched bases: 0. In nucleotides, the CDR3 is TGTGCCAGTAGTGGACTAGCGGGAGGCCAAGAGACCCAGTACTTC. Translated: CASSGLAGGQETQYF.

The chain recombines TRBV25-1 with TRBJ1-1; no definite D call. V was pared by 5 bases and J by 5 bases, with 12 bases between. Germline V gene sequence: CDR1 MGHDK, CDR2 SYGVNS. The CDR3 is 13 amino acids. This chain's CDR3 is CASSLGGRTEAFF. CDR3 in DNA: TGTGCCAGCAGTCTAGGAGGACGGACTGAAGCTTTCTTT. Looking up the rest from reference TRBV25-1 and TRBJ1-1 gives the full variable domain: EADIYQTPRYLVIGTGKKITLECSQTMGHDKMYWYQQDPGMELHLIHYSYGVNSTEKGDLSSESTVSRIRTEHFPLTLESARPSHTSQYLCASSLGGRTEAFFGQGTRLTVV.

This clone has just a few counts. V usage is TRBV5-1 and J usage is TRBJ1-2; D is unresolved. The germline CDR1 and CDR2 sequences are SGHRS and YFSETQ. The length of the CDR3 is 15 residues. The germline V and J ends were trimmed by 1 base and 0 bases, with 10 bases remaining between them. The CDR3 bases are TGCGCCAGCAGCTTGAGAGAATTAGCTAACTATGGCTACACCTTC. Translation gives CASSLRELANYGYTF.

This sequence joins TRBV5-1 and TRBJ1-4; 7 nucleotides line up with TRBD1. CDR1 and CDR2 from the germline V gene are SGHRS and YFSETQ. The CDR3 runs to 15 residues. The V and J ends lost 4 bases and 5 bases, in that order; junction bases with no gene match: 8. The CDR3 loop reads CASSSSEGQNEKLFF. The CDR3 DNA sequence: TGCGCCAGCAGCAGTAGTGAGGGACAGAATGAAAAACTGTTTTTT.

The gene calls are TRBV5-1 and TRBJ1-1; D perhaps matches TRBD1 (5 bases). The CDR3 sequence is 12 residues long. Germline V gene data show CDR1 as SGHRS and CDR2 as YFSETQ. The V end was cut by 2 bases, the J end by 7 bases, with 9 bases between. CDR3 sequence (DNA): TGCGCCAGCAGCTTCTGGGGGGGTGAAGCTTTCTTT. Translation: CASSFWGGEAFF.

This clone was recorded only once. This rearrangement joins TRBV18 to TRBJ1-1; tentatively, D is TRBD1 (5 bases). The CDR3 runs to 16 residues. V was trimmed by 2 bases and J by 6 bases, leaving 19 bases between them. The germline CDR1 and CDR2 sequences are KGHSH and LQKENI. The CDR3 is CASSPFLVGENSEAFF. The CDR3 DNA is TGTGCCAGCTCACCATTTTTGGTAGGGGAAAACTCTGAAGCTTTCTTT.

The chain joins TRBV11-3 to TRBJ2-2, with 10 bases lining up with TRBD2. Trimming removed 6 bases from V and 3 bases from J; junction bases left unmatched: 10. Germline CDR1 reads SGHNT; CDR2 reads YENEEA. The CDR3 has 17 residues. CDR3 protein: CASSPRTSGPDTGELFF. The CDR3 DNA sequence: TGTGCCAGCAGTCCGCGGACTAGCGGACCAGACACCGGGGAGCTGTTTTTT.

The CDR3 is CASSLLNTGELFF. In DNA form, the CDR3 reads TGTGCCAGCAGCCTCTTGAACACCGGGGAGCTGTTTTTT. The genes are TRBV6-5 and TRBJ2-2; D uncertain. Germline CDR1 is MNHEY and CDR2 is SVGAGI. V lost 6 bases to trimming and J lost 1 base, with 6 bases between them. The CDR3 sequence is 13 residues long.

This clone showed up just once. The V and J genes are TRBV5-4 and TRBJ1-6; possible D gene TRBD1, 6 bases. The V end lost 5 bases, the J end lost 8 bases, and 14 bases lay between the germline ends. CDR1 SGHNT and CDR2 YYREEE come from the germline V gene (reference sequence). The length of the CDR3 is 14 residues. The CDR3 bases are TGTGCCAGCAGTACAGGGTTTTTTGATTCACCCCTCCACTTT. Protein: CASSTGFFDSPLHF.

As regards this clone: Relative to the germline gene, one junction end is altered; a read error may explain this. V and J are TRBV7-7 and TRBJ2-7; D remains unclear. CDR1 is SSHAT, CDR2 FNYEAQ, per germline (reference sequence). CDR3 length: 14 residues. CDR3 sequence: CASSLGFESYEQYF. The CDR3 nucleotides read TGTGCTAGCAGCTTAGGCTTCGAGTCCTACGAGCAGTACTTC. The full variable domain, its missing parts supplied by reference TRBV7-7 and TRBJ2-7, is GAGVSQSPRYKVTKRGQDVTLRCDPISSHATLYWYQQALGQGPEFLTYFNYEAQPDKSGLPSDRFSAERPEGSISTLTIQRTEQRDSAMYRCASSLGFESYEQYFGPGTRLTVT.